The 4 T cell receptor beta chains listed next were all sequenced from one sample in a study of CD8 T cells in ankylosing spondylitis. In TCRdb, the 5' RACE reads were re-called with MiXCR into one record per CDR3 protein. This sample has 650,000 to 800,000 distinct CDR3 sequences, with around a fifth found just once. The antigens for these receptors are not known. Study outcomes and limitations: A motif of 8 or 9 highly homologous TCR beta variants was seen as apparently characteristic of ankylosing spondylitis blood.

The sample comprised blood, either unsorted or a sorted T cell fraction (not recorded which). The receptors derive from a male donor with ankylosing spondylitis.

The genes are TRBV4-1 and TRBJ1-1; D unresolved. Germline V gene lookup returns CDR1 MGHRA and CDR2 YSYEKL. V lost 3 bases and J 3 bases, leaving 14 bases between the germline ends. This CDR3 spans 15 amino acids. The CDR3 DNA is TGCGCCAGCAGCCAGGTTGGTAGGTCAGACACTGAAGCTTTCTTT. Its translation is CASSQVGRSDTEAFF.

The gene calls are TRBV3-1 and TRBJ2-7, with unresolved D. Trimming took off 0 bases at V and 5 bases at J, with 11 bases between the two ends. The CDR3 loop spans 14 amino acids. CDR1 is LGHDT, CDR2 YNNKEL, per germline (reference sequence). The CDR3 spells CASSQDAVRDEQYF. For the CDR3, the DNA is TGTGCCAGCAGCCAAGATGCAGTCCGGGACGAGCAGTACTTC.

This clonotype has more than one count but fewer than ten. The chain links TRBV7-2 to TRBJ1-6; D perhaps matches TRBD1 (5 bases). Trimming pared 1 base from V and 9 bases from J, leaving 10 bases between. Per the germline V gene, CDR1 is SGHTA and CDR2 is FQGNSA. The CDR3 is made up of 14 amino acids. For the CDR3, the DNA is TGTGCCAGCAGCTTAGTATGGGGCGTTTCACCCCTCCACTTT. This sequence encodes CASSLVWGVSPLHF.

DNA of the CDR3: TGCAGCGTAGAAATTGGGAGCAATCAGCCCCAGCATTTT. This gives the protein CSVEIGSNQPQHF. The chain employs TRBV29-1 and TRBJ1-5; D ambiguous. The CDR3 totals 13 residues. Germline loops: CDR1 SQVTM, CDR2 ANQGSEA. Trimming pared 6 bases from V and 1 base from J, leaving 10 bases between.